This T cell receptor beta chain was identified during a study of control samples from healthy donors and cancer patients. The data were produced by immunoSEQ multiplex PCR, yet TCRdb's version contains in-frame clones alone and is incomplete. The sample includes approximately 170,000 clones, around 93% of them seen just once. J was trimmed by 7 bases and V by 4 bases; bases with no gene match: 6. The CDR3 is made up of 16 amino acids. The germline V gene has CDR1 SGHRS and CDR2 YFSETQ. Sequencing was done on a sample of blood. The chain uses TRBV5-1 and TRBJ2-1, with 15 bases fitting TRBD2. The receptor's source is a woman in her sixties or seventies in good health. The CDR3 reads CASSPGLAGGRNEQFF. As DNA, the CDR3 is TGCGCCAGCAGCCCTGGACTAGCGGGGGGGCGGAATGAGCAGTTCTTC.